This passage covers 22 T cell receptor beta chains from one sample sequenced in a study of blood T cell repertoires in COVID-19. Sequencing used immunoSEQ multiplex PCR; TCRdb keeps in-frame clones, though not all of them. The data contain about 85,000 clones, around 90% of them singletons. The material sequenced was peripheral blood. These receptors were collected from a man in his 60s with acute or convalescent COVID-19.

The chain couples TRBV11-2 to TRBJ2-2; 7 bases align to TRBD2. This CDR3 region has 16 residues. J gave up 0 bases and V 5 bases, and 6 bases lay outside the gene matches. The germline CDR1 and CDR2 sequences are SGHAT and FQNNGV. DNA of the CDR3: TGTGCCAGCAGCAGCAGCGGGACTCCGAACACCGGGGAGCTGTTTTTT. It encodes CASSSSGTPNTGELFF.

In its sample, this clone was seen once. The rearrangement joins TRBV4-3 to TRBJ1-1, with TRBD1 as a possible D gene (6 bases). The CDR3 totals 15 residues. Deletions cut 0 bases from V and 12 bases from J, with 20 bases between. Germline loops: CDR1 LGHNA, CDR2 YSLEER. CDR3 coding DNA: TGCGCCAGCAGCCAAGACTACCGGGACACTAAGGCAACTTTCTTT. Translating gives CASSQDYRDTKATFF.

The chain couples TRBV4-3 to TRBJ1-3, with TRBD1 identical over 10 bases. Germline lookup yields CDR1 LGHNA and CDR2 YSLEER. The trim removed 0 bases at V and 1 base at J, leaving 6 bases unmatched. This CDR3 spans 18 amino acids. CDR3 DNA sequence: TGCGCCAGCAGCCAAGATCCCGGGACAGGGGTGTCTGGAAACACCATATATTTT. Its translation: CASSQDPGTGVSGNTIYF.

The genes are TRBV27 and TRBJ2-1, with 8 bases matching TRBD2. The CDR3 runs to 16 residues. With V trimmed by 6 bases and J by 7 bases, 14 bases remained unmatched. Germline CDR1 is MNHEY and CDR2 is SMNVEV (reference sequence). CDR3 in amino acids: CASSPTAGGPSNEQFF. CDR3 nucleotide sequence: TGTGCCAGCAGCCCCACCGCGGGGGGACCCTCGAATGAGCAGTTCTTC.

In DNA, the CDR3 is TGTGCCAGCAGCTTGGGTTGGACAGGGGGCACTGAAGCTTTCTTT. It is translated as CASSLGWTGGTEAFF. The chain is built from TRBV5-8 and TRBJ1-1, with 10 bases fitting TRBD1. The J segment lost 4 bases and the V segment lost 0 bases, leaving 3 bases of the junction unmatched. CDR3 size: 15 residues. Germline assignment: CDR1 SGHTS and CDR2 YDEGEE.

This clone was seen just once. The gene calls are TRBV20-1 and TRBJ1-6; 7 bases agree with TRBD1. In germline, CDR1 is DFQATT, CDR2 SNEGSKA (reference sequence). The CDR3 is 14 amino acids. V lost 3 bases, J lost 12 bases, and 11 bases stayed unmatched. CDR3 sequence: CSASPGTVLGPLHF. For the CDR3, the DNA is TGCAGTGCTAGTCCCGGGACAGTATTGGGACCCCTCCACTTT.

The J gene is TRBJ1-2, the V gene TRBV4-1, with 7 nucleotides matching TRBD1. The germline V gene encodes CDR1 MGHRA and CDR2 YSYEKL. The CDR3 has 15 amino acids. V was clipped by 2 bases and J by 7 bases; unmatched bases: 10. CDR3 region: CASSQPDRDDGGYTF. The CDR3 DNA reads TGCGCCAGCAGCCAACCCGACAGGGACGATGGTGGCTACACCTTC.

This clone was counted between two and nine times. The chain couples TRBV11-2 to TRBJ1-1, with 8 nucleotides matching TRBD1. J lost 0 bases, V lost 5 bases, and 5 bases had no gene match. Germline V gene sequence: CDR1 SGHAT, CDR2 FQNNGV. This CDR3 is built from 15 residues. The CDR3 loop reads CASSINRGMNTEAFF. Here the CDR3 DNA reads TGTGCCAGCAGCATAAACAGGGGGATGAACACTGAAGCTTTCTTT.

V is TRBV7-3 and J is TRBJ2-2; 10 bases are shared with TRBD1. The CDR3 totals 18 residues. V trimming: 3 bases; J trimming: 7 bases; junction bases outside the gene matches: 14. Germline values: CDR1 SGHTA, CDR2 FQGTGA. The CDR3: CASSFSAAGTGAGGELFF. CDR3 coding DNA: TGTGCCAGCAGCTTTTCCGCGGCCGGGACAGGGGCTGGCGGGGAGCTGTTTTTT.

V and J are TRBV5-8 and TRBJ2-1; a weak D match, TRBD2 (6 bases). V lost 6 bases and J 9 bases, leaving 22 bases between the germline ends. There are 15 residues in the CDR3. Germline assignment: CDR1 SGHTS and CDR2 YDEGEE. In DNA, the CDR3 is TGTGCCAGCACCGCTAAGGGGACGGTCGGGGGTGAGCAGTTCTTC. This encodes CASTAKGTVGGEQFF.

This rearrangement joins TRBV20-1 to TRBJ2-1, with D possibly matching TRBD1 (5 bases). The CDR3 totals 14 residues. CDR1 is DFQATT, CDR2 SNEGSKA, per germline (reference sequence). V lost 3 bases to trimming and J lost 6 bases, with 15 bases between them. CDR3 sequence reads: CSASDGAFSNEQFF. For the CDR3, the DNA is TGCAGTGCTAGTGATGGGGCGTTCAGCAATGAGCAGTTCTTC.

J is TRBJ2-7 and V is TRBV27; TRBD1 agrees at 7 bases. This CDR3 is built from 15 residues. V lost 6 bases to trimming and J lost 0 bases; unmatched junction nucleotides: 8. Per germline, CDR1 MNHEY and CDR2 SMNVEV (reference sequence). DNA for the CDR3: TGTGCCAGCAGGGCTTCGGGACAGCGCTCCTACGAGCAGTACTTC. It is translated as CASRASGQRSYEQYF.

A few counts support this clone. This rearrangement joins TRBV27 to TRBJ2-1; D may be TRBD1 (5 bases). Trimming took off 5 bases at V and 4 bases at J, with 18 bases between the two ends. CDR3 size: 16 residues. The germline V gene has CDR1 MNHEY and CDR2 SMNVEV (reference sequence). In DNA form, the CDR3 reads TGTGCCAGCAGTACCCGTGGGGCAGGGCCTTACAATGAGCAGTTCTTC. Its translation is CASSTRGAGPYNEQFF.

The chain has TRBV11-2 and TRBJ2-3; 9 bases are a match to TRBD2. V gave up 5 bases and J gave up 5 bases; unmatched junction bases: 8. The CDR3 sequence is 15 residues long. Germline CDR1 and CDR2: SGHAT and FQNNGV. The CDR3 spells CASSQMSGGLDTQYF. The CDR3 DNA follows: TGTGCCAGCAGCCAAATGAGCGGGGGGTTAGATACGCAGTATTTT.

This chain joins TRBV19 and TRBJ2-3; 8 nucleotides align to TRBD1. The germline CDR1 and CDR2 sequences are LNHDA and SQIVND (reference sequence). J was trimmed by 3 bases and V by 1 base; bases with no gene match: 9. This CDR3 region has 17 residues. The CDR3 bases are TGTGCCAGTAGTATAGTCGGTGACAGGGGAATAACAGATACGCAGTATTTT. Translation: CASSIVGDRGITDTQYF.

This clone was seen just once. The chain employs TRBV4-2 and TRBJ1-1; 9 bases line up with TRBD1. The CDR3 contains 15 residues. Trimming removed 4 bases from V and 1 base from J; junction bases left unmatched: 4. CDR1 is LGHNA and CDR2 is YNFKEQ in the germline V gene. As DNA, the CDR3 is TGTGCCAGCAGCCGAGAGGACAGGGGGAACACTGAAGCTTTCTTT. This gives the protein CASSREDRGNTEAFF.

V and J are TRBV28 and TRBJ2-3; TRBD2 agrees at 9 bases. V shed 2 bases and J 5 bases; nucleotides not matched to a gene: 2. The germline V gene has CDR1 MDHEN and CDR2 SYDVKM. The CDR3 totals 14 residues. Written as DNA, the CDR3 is TGTGCCAGCAGTTTAGCAGCGGGGGGAGATACGCAGTATTTT. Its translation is CASSLAAGGDTQYF.

The CDR3 loop is CASSMAARGREKLFF. DNA for the CDR3: TGTGCCAGTAGTATGGCGGCCAGGGGGCGAGAAAAACTGTTTTTT. The V and J genes are TRBV19 and TRBJ1-4, with 8 nucleotides matching TRBD1. CDR3 length: 15 residues. Germline V gene lookup returns CDR1 LNHDA and CDR2 SQIVND (reference sequence). Losses at the gene ends were 3 bases for V and 8 bases for J; bases not matched to a gene: 8.

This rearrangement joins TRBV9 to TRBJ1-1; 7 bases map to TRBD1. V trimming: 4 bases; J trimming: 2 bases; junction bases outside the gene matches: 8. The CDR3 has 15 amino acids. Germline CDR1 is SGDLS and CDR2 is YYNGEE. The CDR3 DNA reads TGTGCCAGCAGCCCACGGACAGGCACTAACACTGAAGCTTTCTTT. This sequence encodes CASSPRTGTNTEAFF.

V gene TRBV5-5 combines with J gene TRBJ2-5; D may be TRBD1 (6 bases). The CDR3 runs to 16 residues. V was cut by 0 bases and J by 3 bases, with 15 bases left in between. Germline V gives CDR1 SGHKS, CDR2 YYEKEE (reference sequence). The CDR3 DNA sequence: TGTGCCAGCAGCTTGGCCGAGGGGGTGACTGAAGAGACCCAGTACTTC. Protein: CASSLAEGVTEETQYF.

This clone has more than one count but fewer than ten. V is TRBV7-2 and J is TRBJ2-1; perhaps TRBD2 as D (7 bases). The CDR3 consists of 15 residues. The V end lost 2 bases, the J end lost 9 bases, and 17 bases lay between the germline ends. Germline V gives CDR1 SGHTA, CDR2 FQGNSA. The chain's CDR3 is CASSLYAGEGVEQFF. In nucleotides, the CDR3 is TGTGCCAGCAGCTTATACGCGGGGGAGGGGGTTGAGCAGTTCTTC.

The DNA for the CDR3 is TGTGCCAGCAGTCTACTCCGGAGGACAACTAATGAAAAACTGTTTTTT. This encodes CASSLLRRTTNEKLFF. This chain uses TRBV6-2 or TRBV6-3 with TRBJ1-4; D ambiguous. With 5 bases removed from V and 0 bases from J, the gap between germline ends came to 13 bases. CDR1 and CDR2 (germline): MNHEY, SVGEGT. CDR3 size: 16 residues.